This entry lists 26 T cell receptor beta chains sequenced from one sample in a study of T cells after posttransplantation cyclophosphamide. Repertoires were generated with immunoSEQ multiplex PCR, while TCRdb's copy carries only in-frame clones and drops some. The sample shows about 42,000 clones, about 90% of them seen only once. Cyclophosphamide on days +3 and +4 followed busulfan-fludarabine conditioning and a marrow graft. The sample in question was PBMCs, obtained just over 60 days after allogeneic stem cell transplant with posttransplant cyclophosphamide. The receptors derive from a male patient between 55 and 70 years old who received an allogeneic stem cell transplant from a related donor and was CMV-positive. Some T cells could come from the graft donor.

V and J are TRBV27 and TRBJ2-7, with 7 bases that match TRBD1. Germline CDR1 MNHEY, CDR2 SMNVEV (reference sequence). V shed 9 bases and J 2 bases; nucleotides not matched to a gene: 7. The length of the CDR3 is 13 residues. The chain's CDR3 is CASGTAPTYEQYF. CDR3 sequence (DNA): TGTGCCAGTGGGACAGCCCCAACCTACGAGCAGTACTTC.

This chain connects TRBV27 to TRBJ2-3; D uncertain. Germline V gives CDR1 MNHEY, CDR2 SMNVEV (reference sequence). V lost 5 bases, J lost 3 bases, and 12 bases lay in between. The CDR3 is 14 amino acids. CDR3 sequence: CASSPPQRTDTQYF. The CDR3 DNA is TGTGCCAGCAGTCCCCCCCAGCGTACAGATACGCAGTATTTT.

The chain couples TRBV7-2 to TRBJ2-4; 7 nucleotides match TRBD2. Germline trimming cut 2 bases from V and 0 bases from J; bases unmatched to any gene: 4. CDR3 length equals 16 residues. Germline V gives CDR1 SGHTA, CDR2 FQGNSA. The CDR3 DNA follows: TGTGCCAGCAGCTTACAGGCTAGCGGAGCCAAAAACATTCAGTACTTC. Encoded protein: CASSLQASGAKNIQYF.

V usage is TRBV7-9 and J usage is TRBJ2-7; no firm D call. Germline V gene sequence: CDR1 SEHNR, CDR2 FQNEAQ (reference sequence). Trimming removed 4 bases at V and 3 bases at J, with 13 bases between. CDR3 length: 14 residues. The CDR3 protein is CASSSDIYFYEQYV. DNA for the CDR3: TGTGCCAGCAGCTCCGACATATACTTCTACGAGCAGTACGTC.

Comment on this clone: At one end, the junction sequence differs from germline, possibly due to a read error. In the same sample, other DNA sequences code for this CDR3. The chain's CDR3 is CASSLVASGLTDTQYF. DNA of the CDR3: TGTGCCAGCAGCTTAGTAGCTAGCGGATTAACAGACACGCAGTATTTT. The rearrangement joins TRBV7-2 to TRBJ2-3; 7 bases are shared with TRBD2. CDR3 length equals 16 residues. Per germline, CDR1 SGHTA and CDR2 FQGNSA.

J is TRBJ2-7 and V is TRBV7-2, with D maybe TRBD2 (5 bases). The CDR3 contains 14 residues. Per the germline V gene, CDR1 is SGHTA and CDR2 is FQGNSA. V dropped 1 base and J dropped 6 bases, with 13 bases sitting between them. CDR3 protein: CASSLGPSGLEQYF. CDR3 in DNA: TGTGCCAGCAGCTTAGGGCCCTCCGGACTCGAGCAGTACTTC.

This chain links TRBV6-5 with TRBJ1-2; a weak D match, TRBD1 (5 bases). Trimming cost V 4 bases and J 5 bases, with 11 bases left between them. The CDR3 consists of 13 residues. CDR1 and CDR2 (germline): MNHEY, SVGAGI. The CDR3 nucleotides are TGTGCCAGCAGTTCCTTACGGGGGTATGGCTACACCTTC. Protein product: CASSSLRGYGYTF.

The chain has TRBV5-4 and TRBJ2-1, with TRBD2 matching over 8 bases. CDR1 and CDR2 (germline): SGHNT, YYREEE (reference sequence). The CDR3 totals 14 residues. The junction had 5 bases not matched to a gene; V was cut back by 4 bases and J by 5 bases. The CDR3 spells CASSPQRENNEQFF. In DNA form, the CDR3 reads TGTGCCAGCAGCCCTCAGCGGGAGAACAATGAGCAGTTCTTC. Based on the CDR3 plus reference TRBV5-4 and TRBJ2-1, the full variable domain is ETGVTQSPTHLIKTRGQQVTLRCSSQSGHNTVSWYQQALGQGPQFIFQYYREEENGRGNFPPRFSGLQFPNYSSELNVNALELDDSALYLCASSPQRENNEQFFGPGTRLTVL.

The chain uses TRBV30 and TRBJ2-4, with TRBD1 matching over 7 bases. The CDR3 runs to 16 residues. V lost 3 bases, J lost 0 bases, and 8 bases stayed unmatched. Germline-derived CDR1 and CDR2 are GTSNPN and SVGIG (reference sequence). CDR3 in amino acids: CAWRKTGPLAKNIQYF. CDR3 sequence (DNA): TGTGCCTGGAGGAAGACAGGGCCCCTAGCCAAAAACATTCAGTACTTC. Using reference TRBV30 and TRBJ2-4 for the parts outside the CDR3, the full variable domain is SQTIHQWPATLVQPVGSPLSLECTVEGTSNPNLYWYRQAAGRGLQLLFYSVGIGQISSEVPQNLSASRPQDRQFILSSKKLLLSDSGFYLCAWRKTGPLAKNIQYFGAGTRLSVL.

CDR3 residues: CASSLGGTVYGYTF. CDR3 coding DNA: TGTGCCAGCAGCTTAGGGGGGACAGTCTATGGCTACACCTTC. The V and J genes are TRBV7-2 and TRBJ1-2; 7 nucleotides line up with TRBD1. Germline CDR1 reads SGHTA; CDR2 reads FQGNSA. After removal of 1 base from V and 4 bases from J, the junction contained 3 bases not matched to a gene. There are 14 residues in the CDR3.

A note on this clone: One end of the junction varies from germline; a read error may be responsible. The V and J genes are TRBV15 and TRBJ2-7, with D perhaps TRBD1 (5 bases). The CDR3 sequence is 15 residues long. Germline values: CDR1 LNHNV, CDR2 YYDKDF (reference sequence). The CDR3 is CATSGETVEPYEQYF. The CDR3 DNA reads as TGTGCCACCAGCGGAGAGACAGTCGAGCCCTACGAGCAGTACTTC.

The chain is built from TRBV7-9 and TRBJ1-5; D unresolved. V lost 5 bases and J 7 bases, leaving 12 bases between the germline ends. Germline V gene lookup returns CDR1 SEHNR and CDR2 FQNEAQ (reference sequence). There are 13 residues in the CDR3. CDR3: CASSPMTNQPQHF. CDR3 sequence (DNA): TGTGCCAGCAGCCCTATGACAAACCAGCCCCAGCATTTT.

This chain joins TRBV7-9 and TRBJ1-4, with TRBD1 as a possible D gene (5 bases). V gave up 5 bases and J gave up 4 bases, with 14 bases separating them. Germline lookup yields CDR1 SEHNR and CDR2 FQNEAQ (reference sequence). The length of the CDR3 is 15 residues. The CDR3 DNA follows: TGTGCCAGCAGCCCCAGACAGAGCCTTAATGAAAAACTGTTTTTT. Protein: CASSPRQSLNEKLFF.

The chain has TRBV27 and TRBJ1-3; 7 positions agree with TRBD1. Germline CDR1 and CDR2: MNHEY and SMNVEV (reference sequence). The CDR3 sequence is 16 residues long. J gave up 0 bases and V 6 bases, and 8 bases lay outside the gene matches. CDR3 loop: CASSPGQPGSGNTIYF. The CDR3 DNA follows: TGTGCCAGCAGCCCGGGACAGCCCGGCTCTGGAAACACCATATATTTT.

The chain uses TRBV7-6 and TRBJ2-7; no firm D call. The germline V gene has CDR1 SGHVS and CDR2 FNYEAQ. The germline V and J ends were trimmed by 5 bases and 3 bases, with 29 bases remaining between them. This CDR3 has 19 residues. CDR3 residues: CASSPPGEARIKKDYEQYF. In DNA form, the CDR3 reads TGTGCCAGCAGCCCCCCCGGCGAGGCTAGGATAAAAAAGGACTACGAGCAGTACTTC.

This rearrangement joins TRBV11-2 to TRBJ1-6, with D uncertain. Per germline, CDR1 SGHAT and CDR2 FQNNGV. This CDR3 is built from 13 residues. Trimming took 4 bases from V and 13 from J, leaving 14 bases between them. The CDR3 is CASSSPRDLPLHF. CDR3 sequence (DNA): TGTGCCAGCAGCTCCCCCCGCGATCTGCCCCTCCACTTT.

The chain is built from TRBV2 and TRBJ2-7, with 8 bases matching TRBD1. This CDR3 contains 15 residues. Germline CDR1 reads SNHLY; CDR2 reads FYNNEI. V trimming: 8 bases; J trimming: 1 base; junction bases outside the gene matches: 10. Here the CDR3 reads CASAGTGGPSYEQYF. The DNA of the CDR3 is TGTGCCAGCGCGGGCACAGGGGGGCCGTCCTACGAGCAGTACTTC.

The V call is TRBV19, the J call TRBJ1-1; D not certain. With 7 bases removed from V and 3 bases from J, the gap between germline ends came to 15 bases. CDR3 length equals 14 residues. The germline CDR1 and CDR2 sequences are LNHDA and SQIVND (reference sequence). The CDR3 region is CASNKKSRDTEAFF. CDR3 coding DNA: TGTGCCAGTAACAAAAAATCCCGGGACACTGAAGCTTTCTTT.

The chain is built from TRBV5-5 and TRBJ2-1; TRBD1 matches 9 bases. The germline V gene has CDR1 SGHKS and CDR2 YYEKEE (reference sequence). With V trimmed by 1 base and J by 3 bases, 14 bases remained unmatched. The CDR3 is 19 amino acids. The CDR3: CASSLSLGTGTDRYNEQFF. CDR3 coding DNA: TGTGCCAGCAGCTTGTCTCTGGGGACAGGGACTGATCGCTACAATGAGCAGTTCTTC.

The CDR3 DNA follows: TGTGCCAGTCGCTTTAGGGACAGGGGTGATACGCAGTATTTT. This encodes CASRFRDRGDTQYF. The chain has TRBV7-9 and TRBJ2-3; 10 positions match TRBD1. Germline V gene lookup returns CDR1 SEHNR and CDR2 FQNEAQ (reference sequence). This CDR3 spans 14 amino acids. Trimming cost V 9 bases and J 6 bases; bases outside gene matches: 9.

Points on this clone: Compared with germline, one end of the junction differs, possibly owing to a read error. The chain carries TRBV6-1 and TRBJ2-3, with 7 bases matching TRBD2. The CDR3 totals 15 residues. Germline-derived CDR1 and CDR2 are MNHNS and SASEGT. The CDR3 DNA sequence: TGTGCCAGCAGGGAAGCGGGGCGGCGGACAGATACGCAGTATTTT. Its protein product is CASREAGRRTDTQYF.

V is TRBV5-4 and J is TRBJ1-2, with D perhaps matching TRBD1 (5 bases). This CDR3 is 16 amino acids long. CDR1 and CDR2 from the germline V gene are SGHNT and YYREEE (reference sequence). V was cut by 4 bases and J by 2 bases, with 18 bases left in between. Here the CDR3 reads CASSPEKGRENYGYTF. The DNA for the CDR3 is TGTGCCAGCAGCCCAGAGAAGGGACGGGAGAACTATGGCTACACCTTC.

The genes are TRBV7-6 and TRBJ2-5, with D perhaps TRBD1 (6 bases). CDR3 length: 13 amino acids. Between the trimmed V and J ends, which lost 5 bases and 5 bases, there was a span of 12 bases. In germline, CDR1 is SGHVS, CDR2 FNYEAQ. The chain's CDR3 is CASSRRGGETQYF. In nucleotides, the CDR3 is TGTGCCAGCAGCCGCAGGGGCGGGGAGACCCAGTACTTC. The full variable domain, rest sourced from reference TRBV7-6 and TRBJ2-5, is GAGVSQSPRYKVTKRGQDVALRCDPISGHVSLYWYRQALGQGPEFLTYFNYEAQQDKSGLPNDRFSAERPEGSISTLTIQRTEQRDSAMYRCASSRRGGETQYFGPGTRLLVL.

This chain connects TRBV2 to TRBJ2-5; 9 bases fit TRBD2. The germline gives CDR1 SNHLY, CDR2 FYNNEI. The CDR3 totals 14 residues. V lost 5 bases, J lost 1 base, and 2 bases stayed unmatched. CDR3 sequence: CASSLLAGQETQYF. The DNA of the CDR3 is TGTGCCAGCAGTCTACTAGCGGGCCAAGAGACCCAGTACTTC.

The V call is TRBV5-4, the J call TRBJ2-5, with 13 bases that match TRBD2. The germline V gene has CDR1 SGHNT and CDR2 YYREEE (reference sequence). The CDR3 has 16 amino acids. The junction had 3 bases not matched to a gene; V was cut back by 4 bases and J by 0 bases. CDR3 protein: CASSPTSGGYQETQYF. Here the CDR3 DNA reads TGTGCCAGCAGCCCGACTAGCGGGGGGTACCAAGAGACCCAGTACTTC.

The rearrangement links TRBV5-1 to TRBJ2-7; a possible D gene is TRBD2 (5 bases). With 3 bases removed from V and 1 base from J, the gap between germline ends came to 14 bases. Per germline, CDR1 SGHRS and CDR2 YFSETQ. CDR3 length: 15 residues. For the CDR3, the DNA is TGCGCCAGCAGCTCGAGGGCAGGTCGGTCCTACGAGCAGTACTTC. This translates into CASSSRAGRSYEQYF.